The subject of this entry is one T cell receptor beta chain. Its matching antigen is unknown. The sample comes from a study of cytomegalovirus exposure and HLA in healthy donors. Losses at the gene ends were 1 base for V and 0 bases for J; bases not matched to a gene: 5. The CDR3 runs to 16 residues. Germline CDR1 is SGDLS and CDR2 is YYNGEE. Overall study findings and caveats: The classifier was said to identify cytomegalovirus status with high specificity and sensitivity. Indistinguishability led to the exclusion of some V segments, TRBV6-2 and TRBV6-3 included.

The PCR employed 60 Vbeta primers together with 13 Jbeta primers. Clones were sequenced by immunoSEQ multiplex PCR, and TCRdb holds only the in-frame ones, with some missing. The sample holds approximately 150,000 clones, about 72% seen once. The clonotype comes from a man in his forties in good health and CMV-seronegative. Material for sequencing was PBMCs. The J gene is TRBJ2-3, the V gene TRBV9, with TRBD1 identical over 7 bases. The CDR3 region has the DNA TGTGCCAGCAGCGTAACCCTGACAGGGAGCACAGATACGCAGTATTTT. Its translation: CASSVTLTGSTDTQYF.